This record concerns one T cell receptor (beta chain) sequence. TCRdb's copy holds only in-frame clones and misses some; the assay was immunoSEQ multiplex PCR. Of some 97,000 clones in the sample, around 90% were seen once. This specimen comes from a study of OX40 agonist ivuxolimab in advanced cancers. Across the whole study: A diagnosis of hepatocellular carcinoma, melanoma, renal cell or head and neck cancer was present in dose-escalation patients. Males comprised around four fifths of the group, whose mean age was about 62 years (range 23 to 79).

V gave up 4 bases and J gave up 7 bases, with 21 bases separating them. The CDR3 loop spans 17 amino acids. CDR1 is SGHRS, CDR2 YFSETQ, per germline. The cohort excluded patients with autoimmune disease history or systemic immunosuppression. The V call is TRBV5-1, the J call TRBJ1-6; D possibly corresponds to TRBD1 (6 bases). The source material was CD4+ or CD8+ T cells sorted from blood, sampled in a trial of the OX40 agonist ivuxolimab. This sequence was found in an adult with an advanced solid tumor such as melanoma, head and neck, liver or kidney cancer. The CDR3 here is CASSPSDPTGLNSPLHF. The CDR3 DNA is TGCGCCAGCAGCCCAAGCGACCCGACAGGATTGAATTCACCCCTCCACTTT. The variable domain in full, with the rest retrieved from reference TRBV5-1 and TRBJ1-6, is KAGVTQTPRYLIKTRGQQVTLSCSPISGHRSVSWYQQTPGQGLQFLFEYFSETQRNKGNFPGRFSGRQFSNSRSEMNVSTLELGDSALYLCASSPSDPTGLNSPLHFGNGTRLTVT.